This T cell receptor (beta chain) appears in the sequencing data of a study of T cell responses to AZD1222 COVID-19 vaccine. Notes on this clone: The antigen remains unidentified. This CDR3 is also generated by other DNA sequences in the sample.

The assay was immunoSEQ multiplex PCR, and TCRdb's table has in-frame clones only and misses some. The data contain roughly 200,000 clones, over 80% of them singletons. Overall study results and limits: The CD4 TCRs associated with vaccination extended across spike and predominated at 160-218 and 743-854. Donors in the cohort were predominantly white British and more often female, and clonal diversity was possibly underestimated.

The TCR sequence derives from an adult in good health. The material was peripheral blood, obtained on day 0 of AZD1222 vaccination.

The CDR3: CASSPTGVNTEAFF. The CDR3 nucleotides are TGTGCCAGCTCACCAACGGGGGTGAACACTGAAGCTTTCTTT. The chain links TRBV18 to TRBJ1-1, with D perhaps matching TRBD1 (5 bases). There are 14 residues in the CDR3. V shed 2 bases and J shed 0 bases, with 7 bases lying between them. Germline assignment: CDR1 KGHSH and CDR2 LQKENI.